This T cell receptor beta chain was captured in a study of blood T cells in healthy people across ages. The V end was cut by 4 bases, the J end by 2 bases, with 18 bases between. This CDR3 spans 18 amino acids. In germline, CDR1 is MNHEY, CDR2 SMNVEV (reference sequence). This clonotype occurred once. Combining a sample-barcoded 5' primer with a J-beta primer mix, a second PCR ran for roughly 6 to 12 cycles. Via MiXCR, TCRdb re-called the 5' RACE reads, giving one row per CDR3 protein. The repertoire holds some 900,000 distinct CDR3 sequences, 40% to 60% seen once, with 13% in the top ten. The receptor was isolated from a man younger than 45 in good health. This chain links TRBV27 with TRBJ2-6; D is possibly TRBD2 (5 bases). Sequencing input: blood. The DNA of the CDR3 is TGTGCCAGCAGTTCCCCATCCGGGGAGAAGGCTGGGGCCAACGTCCTGACTTTC. As protein: CASSSPSGEKAGANVLTF.